These 28 T cell receptor beta chains were sequenced from one sample in a study of shared clonotypes between healthy human individuals. Profiling relied on immunoSEQ multiplex PCR, and the TCRdb table lists in-frame clones only, not all of them. The sample holds 1.6 million or so clones, 96% seen once. Input material: naive CD4+ T cells sorted from blood. The subset was: CD45RA+ positively selected. The origin of the receptors is a man aged 25 to 40 in good health.

CDR3 coding DNA: TGCAGCGTCGGCCCTAGCGGGAGTGACAATGAGCAGTTCTTC. This encodes CSVGPSGSDNEQFF. The chain links TRBV29-1 to TRBJ2-1; 10 nucleotides line up with TRBD2. Germline V gene data show CDR1 as SQVTM and CDR2 as ANQGSEA. The CDR3 spans 14 residues. The V gene end was trimmed by 6 bases and the J gene end by 5 bases; junction bases not matched to a gene: 7.

The rearrangement links TRBV14 to TRBJ2-1, with 9 bases lining up with TRBD2. This CDR3 is built from 22 residues. From germline, CDR1 is SGHDN and CDR2 FVKESK. V lost 1 base, J lost 2 bases, and 21 bases stayed unmatched. The CDR3 DNA sequence: TGTGCCAGCAGCCAAGGAGGATATAGCGGGAGACACTGGCTGGATACCTACAATGAGCAGTTCTTC. Translating gives CASSQGGYSGRHWLDTYNEQFF.

This clone was recorded a few times. The CDR3 coding sequence is TGCAGTGTCTACGAGCAGTACTTC. This gives the protein CSVYEQYF. This chain uses TRBV20-1 with TRBJ2-7; no clear D gene. Deletions cut 7 bases from V and 3 bases from J, with 1 base between. The CDR3 length is 8 residues. Germline lookup yields CDR1 DFQATT and CDR2 SNEGSKA (reference sequence).

The chain is built from TRBV28 and TRBJ2-1; 11 positions match TRBD2. After removal of 6 bases from V and 4 bases from J, the junction contained 5 bases not matched to a gene. CDR1 is MDHEN and CDR2 is SYDVKM in the germline V gene. The CDR3 is made up of 15 amino acids. As DNA, the CDR3 is TGTGCCAGCAGCGCCGGGACTAGCGGATACAATGAGCAGTTCTTC. It is translated as CASSAGTSGYNEQFF.

This sequence joins TRBV28 and TRBJ1-1; the match to TRBD1 covers 7 bases. Unmatched junction bases numbered 6, after V lost 1 base and J lost 4 bases. The CDR3 sequence is 15 residues long. Germline CDR1 is MDHEN and CDR2 is SYDVKM. CDR3 protein: CASSLSEGARTEAFF. CDR3 DNA sequence: TGTGCCAGCAGTTTATCCGAGGGGGCTCGCACTGAAGCTTTCTTT.

The count of this clone is one. This chain links TRBV18 with TRBJ2-7; no reliable D call. CDR1 and CDR2 (germline): KGHSH, LQKENI. With 1 base removed from V and 4 bases from J, the gap between germline ends came to 17 bases. The CDR3 has 16 residues. CDR3 in amino acids: CASSPLFGPLNYEQYF. CDR3 sequence (DNA): TGTGCCAGCTCACCACTCTTCGGGCCCCTCAATTACGAGCAGTACTTC.

V is TRBV5-1 and J is TRBJ2-1, with 12 bases that match TRBD2. This CDR3 has 17 amino acids. Germline CDR1 and CDR2: SGHRS and YFSETQ. V lost 0 bases, J lost 9 bases, and 10 bases stayed unmatched. The chain's CDR3 is CASSLELAGGPSGEQFF. For the CDR3, the DNA is TGCGCCAGCAGCTTGGAGCTAGCGGGAGGGCCATCGGGTGAGCAGTTCTTC.

This clone was counted a single time. The CDR3 DNA reads TGCGCCAGCAGCCATTTGGGGCGGAATGCTCCTCTGGACACCATATATTTT. Its translation is CASSHLGRNAPLDTIYF. The V call is TRBV4-1, the J call TRBJ1-3, with D tentatively TRBD1 (5 bases). The CDR3 totals 17 residues. In germline, CDR1 is MGHRA, CDR2 YSYEKL. Trimming left V 3 bases short and J 8 bases short, with 23 bases between.

A remark on this clone: Within the sample, other DNA sequences also encode this same CDR3. The chain combines TRBV6-5 with TRBJ2-1, with 7 bases lining up with TRBD1. Trimming took 3 bases from V and 2 from J; bases not matched to a gene: 1. CDR1 is MNHEY and CDR2 is SVGAGI in the germline V gene. The CDR3 has 14 residues. The CDR3 here is CASSYGTAYNEQFF. CDR3 DNA: TGTGCCAGCAGTTATGGGACAGCCTACAATGAGCAGTTCTTC.

On this clone itself: The same CDR3 also results from other DNA sequences found in this sample. This chain connects TRBV2 to TRBJ2-1; D tentatively fits TRBD1 or TRBD2 (5 bases each). Looked up from germline, CDR1 is SNHLY and CDR2 is FYNNEI. V lost 3 bases to trimming and J lost 6 bases, with 12 bases between them. The CDR3 has 14 residues. This chain's CDR3 is CASSDSRGVNEQFF. The CDR3 nucleotides read TGTGCCAGCAGTGACTCTCGAGGGGTCAATGAGCAGTTCTTC.

V is TRBV27 and J is TRBJ2-1, with 7 bases aligning to TRBD2. With 1 base clipped from V and 4 bases from J, the junction kept 7 bases outside the gene matches. This CDR3 has 16 amino acids. The V gene's germline CDR1 is MNHEY and CDR2 SMNVEV (reference sequence). CDR3 sequence reads: CASSLFGGRIYNEQFF. Here the CDR3 DNA reads TGTGCCAGCAGTTTATTCGGCGGGAGAATTTACAATGAGCAGTTCTTC.

This sequence joins TRBV7-9 and TRBJ2-7, with TRBD1 identical over 8 bases. CDR3 length: 16 residues. CDR1 and CDR2 (germline): SEHNR, FQNEAQ (reference sequence). The junction had 6 bases not matched to a gene; V was cut back by 1 base and J by 1 base. CDR3 DNA sequence: TGTGCCAGCAGCTTAGGGGCCGGGACAGGTTCCTACGAGCAGTACTTC. This codes for CASSLGAGTGSYEQYF.

J is TRBJ2-5 and V is TRBV29-1; the match to TRBD2 covers 7 bases. CDR3 length: 16 amino acids. Unmatched junction bases numbered 16, after V lost 3 bases and J lost 6 bases. CDR1 is SQVTM and CDR2 is ANQGSEA in the germline V gene. The CDR3 DNA is TGCAGCGTTGACCCTACGGGCCCTAGCGGTGGAAAGACCCAGTACTTC. It translates to CSVDPTGPSGGKTQYF.

The rearrangement uses TRBV10-3 and TRBJ2-2, with a possible D match to TRBD1 (5 bases). This CDR3 has 13 amino acids. With 5 bases removed from V and 6 bases from J, the gap between germline ends came to 10 bases. Germline assignment: CDR1 ENHRY and CDR2 SYGVKD. The CDR3, as DNA: TGTGCCATCAGTCCAGGGATAGCCGGGGAGCTGTTTTTT. It translates to CAISPGIAGELFF.

The rearrangement joins TRBV6-1 to TRBJ2-5, with 10 bases identical to TRBD2. Germline CDR1 and CDR2: MNHNS and SASEGT. This CDR3 has 13 residues. The junction had 11 bases not matched to a gene; V was cut back by 10 bases and J by 9 bases. The CDR3 region has the DNA TGTGCCATAACCCACAGCGGGAGGGGTCCCCAGTACTTC. Its protein is CAITHSGRGPQYF.

J is TRBJ2-5 and V is TRBV5-1; D gene unclear. The germline gives CDR1 SGHRS, CDR2 YFSETQ. The length of the CDR3 is 12 residues. V dropped 3 bases and J dropped 1 base, with 4 bases sitting between them. In nucleotides, the CDR3 is TGCGCCAGCAGCTACCCCCAAGAGACCCAGTACTTC. Translating it yields CASSYPQETQYF.

V and J are TRBV9 and TRBJ2-1; 8 nucleotides align to TRBD2. Per the germline V gene, CDR1 is SGDLS and CDR2 is YYNGEE. This CDR3 spans 15 amino acids. The V and J ends lost 0 bases and 4 bases, in that order; junction bases with no gene match: 3. The CDR3 DNA follows: TGTGCCAGCAGCGTAGTGAGCGGGGGTTACAATGAGCAGTTCTTC. Residues: CASSVVSGGYNEQFF.

The table lists this clone with a count of one. The chain combines TRBV14 with TRBJ1-4; D not certain. Trimming left V 4 bases short and J 6 bases short, with 6 bases between. The CDR3 covers 12 residues. CDR1 SGHDN and CDR2 FVKESK come from the germline V gene. This CDR3 reads CASSLKDEKLFF. The CDR3 coding sequence is TGTGCCAGCAGCCTGAAGGATGAAAAACTGTTTTTT.

This clone occurred once. The chain uses TRBV4-3 and TRBJ2-7, with 16 bases fitting TRBD2. Germline lookup yields CDR1 LGHNA and CDR2 YSLEER. With V trimmed by 4 bases and J by 7 bases, 16 bases remained unmatched. CDR3 length: 19 amino acids. As DNA, the CDR3 is TGCGCCAGCAGCCTCCAAGGGCCGGGACTAGCGGGAGGGGTTGATGAGCAGTACTTC. It codes for CASSLQGPGLAGGVDEQYF.

The V and J genes are TRBV11-3 and TRBJ2-5; 9 bases fit TRBD1. Germline V gene lookup returns CDR1 SGHNT and CDR2 YENEEA. This CDR3 has 14 residues. V was clipped by 5 bases and J by 5 bases; unmatched bases: 6. The CDR3 sequence: CASSRGQGYETQYF. CDR3 coding DNA: TGTGCCAGCAGCCGGGGACAGGGCTATGAGACCCAGTACTTC.

In the case of this clone: In the same sample, other DNA sequences code for this CDR3. This sequence joins TRBV29-1 and TRBJ2-5, with a weak D call TRBD1 (5 bases). The V end was cut by 4 bases, the J end by 5 bases, with 11 bases between. CDR1 and CDR2 (germline): SQVTM, ANQGSEA. The CDR3 spans 12 residues. The CDR3, as DNA: TGCAGCGTTGTCCAGGGTCAGGAGACCCAGTACTTC. This codes for CSVVQGQETQYF. Looking up the rest from reference TRBV29-1 and TRBJ2-5 gives the full variable domain: SAVISQKPSRDICQRGTSLTIQCQVDSQVTMMFWYRQQPGQSLTLIATANQGSEATYESGFVIDKFPISRPNLTFSTLTVSNMSPEDSSIYLCSVVQGQETQYFGPGTRLLVL.

The rearrangement uses TRBV7-6 and TRBJ2-1; 9 bases line up with TRBD2. The germline gives CDR1 SGHVS, CDR2 FNYEAQ. CDR3 length: 16 residues. The J segment lost 4 bases and the V segment lost 8 bases, leaving 12 bases of the junction unmatched. The chain's CDR3 is CASSETSGQIYNEQFF. Written as DNA, the CDR3 is TGTGCCAGCTCAGAAACTAGCGGGCAAATATACAATGAGCAGTTCTTC.

The chain employs TRBV28 and TRBJ2-7; 11 positions agree with TRBD1. This CDR3 comprises 11 residues. Germline lookup yields CDR1 MDHEN and CDR2 SYDVKM. The J segment lost 12 bases and the V segment lost 5 bases, leaving 3 bases of the junction unmatched. CDR3 loop: CASSRTGGLYF. Written as DNA, the CDR3 is TGTGCCAGCAGTCGGACAGGGGGCTTGTACTTC.

The chain links TRBV5-5 to TRBJ1-2; D is undetermined. V shed 1 base and J shed 1 base, with 14 bases lying between them. The germline CDR1 and CDR2 sequences are SGHKS and YYEKEE (reference sequence). The CDR3 contains 16 residues. The CDR3 protein is CASSLMERASNYGYTF. The CDR3 DNA reads TGTGCCAGCAGCTTGATGGAAAGGGCTAGTAACTATGGCTACACCTTC.

The chain is built from TRBV4-3 and TRBJ2-7, with 8 bases matching TRBD2. V lost 2 bases to trimming and J lost 4 bases; unmatched junction nucleotides: 7. This CDR3 has 15 amino acids. CDR1 is LGHNA, CDR2 YSLEER, per germline. This chain's CDR3 is CASSQNIAGLYEQYF. As DNA, the CDR3 is TGCGCCAGCAGCCAAAATATAGCGGGATTGTACGAGCAGTACTTC.

The chain couples TRBV30 to TRBJ2-1, with a possible D match to TRBD2 (6 bases). Germline CDR1 reads GTSNPN; CDR2 reads SVGIG (reference sequence). The CDR3 consists of 16 residues. V was pared by 0 bases and J by 7 bases, with 19 bases between. The CDR3 protein is CAWSVPGGTRINEQFF. The CDR3 bases are TGTGCCTGGAGTGTACCCGGGGGAACCCGTATTAATGAGCAGTTCTTC.

This chain joins TRBV2 and TRBJ2-5, with D tentatively TRBD1 or TRBD2 (5 bases each). The germline CDR1 and CDR2 sequences are SNHLY and FYNNEI. This CDR3 spans 16 amino acids. V dropped 5 bases and J dropped 4 bases, with 20 bases sitting between them. Written as DNA, the CDR3 is TGTGCCAGCAGTCCACTCGGGACGTTGGAGGCAGAGACCCAGTACTTC. Its protein product is CASSPLGTLEAETQYF.

The chain couples TRBV18 to TRBJ2-2; 10 bases align to TRBD1. V shed 6 bases and J 3 bases; nucleotides not matched to a gene: 4. Germline V lookup: CDR1 KGHSH, CDR2 LQKENI. This CDR3 has 15 residues. CDR3 sequence (DNA): TGTGCCAGCTCGCTCGGACAGGGGGACACCGGGGAGCTGTTTTTT. Its translation: CASSLGQGDTGELFF.